This entry lists 5 T cell receptor beta chains sequenced from one sample in a study of OX40 agonist ivuxolimab in advanced cancers. Repertoires were generated with immunoSEQ multiplex PCR, while TCRdb's copy carries only in-frame clones and drops some. The table lists almost 70,000 clones, roughly 88% of them singletons. Material: CD4+ or CD8+ T cells sorted from blood, obtained in a trial of the OX40 agonist ivuxolimab. The receptors shown here come from an adult with an advanced solid tumor such as melanoma, head and neck, liver or kidney cancer.

The genes are TRBV28 and TRBJ1-3; 9 bases map to TRBD1. This CDR3 is 20 amino acids long. Germline V lookup: CDR1 MDHEN, CDR2 SYDVKM. J was trimmed by 0 bases and V by 3 bases; bases with no gene match: 15. CDR3 sequence: CASSFPRQGGISLSGNTIYF. The DNA for the CDR3 is TGTGCCAGCAGTTTCCCCAGACAGGGGGGGATCTCTCTCTCTGGAAACACCATATATTTT.

Comment on this clone: At one end the junction does not follow the germline gene, possibly because of a read error. CDR3 region: CASSSYYRVLSPDF. The CDR3 region has the DNA TGTGCCAGCAGCTCGTACTATCGGGTCCTAAGTCCGGACTTC. The chain has TRBV11-3 and TRBJ2-7; no firm D call. CDR1 is SGHNT, CDR2 YENEEA, per germline. The CDR3 is made up of 14 amino acids.

The rearrangement links TRBV19 to TRBJ2-1, with 8 bases matching TRBD2. Germline CDR1 LNHDA, CDR2 SQIVND (reference sequence). After removal of 5 bases from V and 8 bases from J, the junction contained 11 bases not matched to a gene. The CDR3 extends over 15 amino acids. CDR3 coding DNA: TGTGCCAGTAGTCGTACCGGGACTAGTACATATGAGCAGTTCTTC. It translates to CASSRTGTSTYEQFF.

Only one count was recorded for this clone. The rearrangement uses TRBV6-5 and TRBJ2-4; 9 bases fit TRBD1. In germline, CDR1 is MNHEY, CDR2 SVGAGI. The CDR3 contains 15 residues. V dropped 5 bases and J dropped 8; count of bases not matched to a gene: 10. The CDR3 coding sequence is TGTGCCAGCAGTCAAATGACAGGGGGTAGAGACATTCAGTACTTC. Its translation: CASSQMTGGRDIQYF.

V usage is TRBV6-5 and J usage is TRBJ1-2, with TRBD1 identical over 7 bases. The CDR3 spans 14 residues. The trim removed 2 bases at V and 8 bases at J, leaving 8 bases unmatched. Germline V gene lookup returns CDR1 MNHEY and CDR2 SVGAGI. The CDR3 coding sequence is TGTGCCAGCAGTTACAGGCAGACAGGGACAGGCTACACCTTC. As protein: CASSYRQTGTGYTF.